Included here is one T cell receptor beta chain sequence, with context. Its antigen remains unknown. This sample is drawn from a study of cytomegalovirus exposure and HLA in healthy donors. Turning to the study itself: Later analysis reported that the 120 validation repertoires shared the platform of the approximately 690 first-cohort repertoires.

Overall study findings and caveats: Reportedly, diagnosis of cytomegalovirus status by the classifier showed high specificity and sensitivity. Confirmation was obtained in vitro that a few CMV-associated chains are specific for CMV antigens.

The germline V gene encodes CDR1 SGHAT and CDR2 FQNNGV. Trimming removed 1 base at V and 1 base at J, with 8 bases between. The CDR3 has 14 residues. Produced via immunoSEQ multiplex PCR; TCRdb's table is partial and in-frame only. This table has around 140,000 clones, less than 95% appearing once. The specimen was PBMCs. The TCR originated in a man aged 18 to 29 in good health and CMV-seropositive. The chain links TRBV11-2 to TRBJ2-7; a weak D match, TRBD1 (5 bases). The CDR3 spells CASSLVWTSYEQYF. The CDR3 DNA sequence: TGTGCCAGCAGCTTAGTTTGGACATCCTACGAGCAGTACTTC.